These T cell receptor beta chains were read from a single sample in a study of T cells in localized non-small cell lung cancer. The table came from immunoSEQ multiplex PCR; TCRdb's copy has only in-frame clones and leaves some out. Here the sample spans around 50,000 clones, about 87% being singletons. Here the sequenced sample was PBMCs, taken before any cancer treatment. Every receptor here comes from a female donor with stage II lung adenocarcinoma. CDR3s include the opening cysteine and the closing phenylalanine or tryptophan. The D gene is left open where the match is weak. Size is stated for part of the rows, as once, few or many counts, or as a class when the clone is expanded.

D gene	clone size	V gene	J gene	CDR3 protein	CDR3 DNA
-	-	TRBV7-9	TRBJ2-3	CASSLSGSTDTQYF	TGTGCCAGCAGCCTTAGCGGTAGCACAGATACGCAGTATTTT
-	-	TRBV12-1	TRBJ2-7	CASSYIRDRGSHEQYF	TGTGCCAGCAGCTACATCCGGGACAGGGGATCCCACGAGCAGTACTTC
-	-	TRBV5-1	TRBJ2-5	CASSLGQRRAQETQYF	TGCGCCAGCAGCTTGGGACAGCGGAGAGCCCAAGAGACCCAGTACTTC
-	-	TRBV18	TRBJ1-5	CASSLPGNQPQHF	TGTGCCAGCTCACTCCCAGGGAATCAGCCCCAGCATTTT
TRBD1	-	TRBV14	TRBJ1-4	CASSPGTVNEKLFF	TGTGCCAGCAGTCCCGGGACAGTTAATGAAAAACTGTTTTTT
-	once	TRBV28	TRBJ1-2	CASRTLMVGNGYTF	TGTGCCAGCAGAACCCTGATGGTAGGCAACGGCTACACCTTC
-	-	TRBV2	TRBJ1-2	CASSPSPQGDYGYTF	TGTGCCAGCAGTCCCTCCCCACAGGGTGACTATGGCTACACCTTC
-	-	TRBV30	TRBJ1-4	CAWSVPRPGAEKLFF	TGTGCCTGGAGTGTACCCCGCCCCGGGGCTGAAAAACTGTTTTTT
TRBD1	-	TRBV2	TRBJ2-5	CASSGTGRQETQYF	TGTGCCAGCAGCGGGACAGGGCGCCAAGAGACCCAGTACTTC
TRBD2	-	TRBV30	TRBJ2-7	CAWSVGLAARYF	TGTGCCTGGAGTGTAGGACTAGCGGCGCGGTACTTC